These 27 T cell receptor beta chains were sequenced from one sample in a study of blood T cell repertoires in COVID-19. Libraries were prepared by immunoSEQ multiplex PCR; TCRdb keeps only in-frame clonotypes and omits some of them. The data show over 250,000 clones, approximately 88% seen once. Sample: peripheral blood. The origin of the receptors is a man over 45 with acute or convalescent COVID-19.

The chain joins TRBV29-1 to TRBJ2-3, with D uncertain. This CDR3 spans 14 amino acids. Per germline, CDR1 SQVTM and CDR2 ANQGSEA. V dropped 3 bases and J dropped 2 bases, with 12 bases sitting between them. The CDR3 spells CSVDSTFDTDTQYF. In DNA, the CDR3 is TGCAGCGTTGACTCTACTTTCGACACAGATACGCAGTATTTT.

This rearrangement joins TRBV3-1 (or the pseudogene TRBV3-2) to TRBJ1-2; no firm D call. CDR1 LGHDT and CDR2 YNNKEL come from the germline V gene (reference sequence). Trimming shortened V by 3 bases and J by 7 bases, and 9 bases separated the two germline ends. This CDR3 contains 12 residues. CDR3 amino acids: CASSQARFGYTF. Written as DNA, the CDR3 is TGTGCCAGCAGCCAGGCCAGGTTTGGCTACACCTTC.

V and J are TRBV30 and TRBJ1-2; tentatively, D is TRBD1 (5 bases). The CDR3 is made up of 13 amino acids. Trimming took 3 bases from V and 3 from J, leaving 11 bases between them. Per the germline V gene, CDR1 is GTSNPN and CDR2 is SVGIG (reference sequence). The DNA for the CDR3 is TGTGCCTGGAGGGCAGGGATATACTATGGCTACACCTTC. Its translation: CAWRAGIYYGYTF.

This sequence joins TRBV18 and TRBJ2-3; 12 bases align to TRBD2. Germline V gene data show CDR1 as KGHSH and CDR2 as LQKENI. The CDR3 runs 16 residues. Trimming at V came to 5 bases and at J to 4 bases, leaving 7 bases not matched to a gene. The CDR3 bases are TGTGCCAGCTCAGCATCTAGCGGGGGGGCTGCAGATACGCAGTATTTT. It codes for CASSASSGGAADTQYF.

The chain employs TRBV3-1 (or the pseudogene TRBV3-2) and TRBJ1-1; the D gene is possibly TRBD1 (6 bases). V was shortened by 5 bases and J by 7 bases, with 20 bases between the two germline ends. The length of the CDR3 is 15 residues. Germline values: CDR1 LGHDT, CDR2 YNNKEL (reference sequence). CDR3 bases: TGTGCCAGCAGCGGACTAAAGGGGGGGATGGGTGAAGCTTTCTTT. Translating it yields CASSGLKGGMGEAFF.

This chain joins TRBV3-1 (or the pseudogene TRBV3-2) and TRBJ2-2, with a possible D match to TRBD2 (5 bases). This CDR3 is built from 14 residues. The V gene's germline CDR1 is LGHDT and CDR2 YNNKEL (reference sequence). Trimming took off 4 bases at V and 4 bases at J, with 10 bases between the two ends. The CDR3 spells CASSPNSGTGELFF. The CDR3 coding sequence is TGTGCCAGCAGCCCAAACAGCGGCACCGGGGAGCTGTTTTTT.

The chain combines TRBV7-2 with TRBJ1-2; 7 nucleotides line up with TRBD1. This CDR3 comprises 14 residues. V shed 7 bases, J shed 6 bases, and the junction held 11 bases outside the gene matches. The germline gives CDR1 SGHTA, CDR2 FQGNSA. The CDR3: CASTPGRRGDGYTF. The CDR3 DNA reads TGTGCCAGCACCCCGGGGCGCAGGGGGGATGGCTACACCTTC.

The chain links TRBV2 to TRBJ1-5; a weak D match, TRBD1 (5 bases). The V gene's germline CDR1 is SNHLY and CDR2 FYNNEI. V was shortened by 8 bases and J by 6 bases, with 14 bases between the two germline ends. This CDR3 region has 13 residues. CDR3 sequence reads: CASCSGRGQPQHF. Written as DNA, the CDR3 is TGTGCCAGCTGCTCTGGAAGGGGTCAGCCCCAGCATTTT.

The rearrangement uses TRBV29-1 and TRBJ1-1; TRBD1 aligns across 11 bases. CDR1 is SQVTM, CDR2 ANQGSEA, per germline. This CDR3 is 14 amino acids long. V lost 6 bases, J lost 4 bases, and 7 bases stayed unmatched. CDR3 sequence (DNA): TGCAGCGTGGCGAGGACAGGGGGCGTCACTGAAGCTTTCTTT. Protein sequence: CSVARTGGVTEAFF.

The chain recombines TRBV2 with TRBJ2-7; possible D gene TRBD2, 5 bases. The V gene's germline CDR1 is SNHLY and CDR2 FYNNEI. CDR3 length equals 14 residues. Deletions cut 6 bases from V and 0 bases from J, with 12 bases between. The CDR3 region has the DNA TGTGCCAGCAGGAGGGAGCCAAGCTCCTACGAGCAGTACTTC. This encodes CASRREPSSYEQYF.

The gene calls are TRBV27 and TRBJ1-1, with unresolved D. The V end lost 7 bases, the J end lost 5 bases, and 14 bases lay between the germline ends. There are 13 residues in the CDR3. Looked up from germline, CDR1 is MNHEY and CDR2 is SMNVEV (reference sequence). The chain's CDR3 is CASIQQGSTEAFF. Here the CDR3 DNA reads TGTGCCAGCATTCAACAAGGGAGTACTGAAGCTTTCTTT.

In this sample, this clone turned up a few times. The V and J genes are TRBV7-3 and TRBJ2-3; 13 nucleotides match TRBD2. The length of the CDR3 is 19 residues. V was clipped by 5 bases and J by 0 bases; unmatched bases: 11. Germline CDR1 and CDR2: SGHTA and FQGTGA. This chain's CDR3 is CASSRTMGLAGPSTDTQYF. The DNA of the CDR3 is TGTGCCAGCAGCCGAACAATGGGACTAGCGGGGCCTAGCACAGATACGCAGTATTTT.

In DNA form, the CDR3 reads TGTGCCAGCAGCTCCCCAGGAGGGGTTCAAGAGACCCAGTACTTC. It specifies CASSSPGGVQETQYF. This chain uses TRBV9 with TRBJ2-5, with a possible D match to TRBD2 (6 bases). V was clipped by 4 bases and J by 2 bases, with 15 bases between them. The CDR3 sequence is 15 residues long. Germline lookup yields CDR1 SGDLS and CDR2 YYNGEE.

The chain is built from TRBV18 and TRBJ1-2; 7 positions agree with TRBD1. Germline V gene data show CDR1 as KGHSH and CDR2 as LQKENI. Unmatched junction bases numbered 6, after V lost 5 bases and J lost 0 bases. The CDR3 spans 15 residues. The CDR3 spells CASSSDRDTNYGYTF. CDR3 in DNA: TGTGCCAGCTCAAGTGACAGGGACACTAACTATGGCTACACCTTC. Based on the CDR3 plus reference TRBV18 and TRBJ1-2, the full variable domain is NAGVMQNPRHLVRRRGQEARLRCSPMKGHSHVYWYRQLPEEGLKFMVYLQKENIIDESGMPKERFSAEFPKEGPSILRIQQVVRGDSAAYFCASSSDRDTNYGYTFGSGTRLTVV.

V is TRBV29-1 and J is TRBJ1-2; D is perhaps TRBD1 (5 bases). The germline V gene encodes CDR1 SQVTM and CDR2 ANQGSEA. Trimming left V 4 bases short and J 5 bases short, with 20 bases between. This CDR3 comprises 15 residues. The CDR3 DNA reads as TGCAGCGTTGTGGGAGGAGGGGCCGTCGCGTATGGCTACACCTTC. As protein: CSVVGGGAVAYGYTF.

The chain links TRBV3-1 (or the pseudogene TRBV3-2) to TRBJ1-2; D is perhaps TRBD1 (6 bases). CDR1 is LGHDT, CDR2 YNNKEL, per germline (reference sequence). The CDR3 has 13 residues. The V and J ends lost 4 bases and 4 bases respectively, with 10 bases between them. For the CDR3, the DNA is TGTGCCAGCAGCCCGGACAGCCTCTATGGCTACACCTTC. The encoded protein is CASSPDSLYGYTF.

This clone was seen once. The V call is TRBV11-2, the J call TRBJ2-1, with 8 bases identical to TRBD2. The CDR3 spans 17 residues. The germline CDR1 and CDR2 sequences are SGHAT and FQNNGV. With 2 bases clipped from V and 4 bases from J, the junction kept 10 bases outside the gene matches. The CDR3 loop reads CASSLPPGLGSYNEQFF. The CDR3 DNA follows: TGTGCCAGCAGCTTACCTCCGGGACTAGGTTCTTACAATGAGCAGTTCTTC.

This chain uses TRBV5-1 with TRBJ2-5, with TRBD2 matching 8 bases. This CDR3 comprises 15 residues. The V gene's germline CDR1 is SGHRS and CDR2 YFSETQ. Trimming at V came to 4 bases and at J to 4 bases, leaving 9 bases not matched to a gene. CDR3 sequence: CASSRGLAGGETQYF. The CDR3 coding sequence is TGCGCCAGCAGCCGCGGACTAGCCGGTGGAGAGACCCAGTACTTC.

The chain recombines TRBV14 with TRBJ2-2; unclear D gene. V was shortened by 1 base and J by 4 bases, with 7 bases between the two germline ends. This CDR3 region has 14 residues. CDR1 is SGHDN, CDR2 FVKESK, per germline. The DNA of the CDR3 is TGTGCCAGCAGCCAAGCTACCTTCACCGGGGAGCTGTTTTTT. This codes for CASSQATFTGELFF.

This clone was seen a single time. The gene calls are TRBV28 and TRBJ1-1, with D perhaps matching TRBD1 (5 bases). Germline CDR1 and CDR2: MDHEN and SYDVKM. The CDR3 loop spans 14 amino acids. Trimming left V 2 bases short and J 4 bases short, with 11 bases between. CDR3 nucleotides: TGTGCCAGCAGTTTAGGGCAGGGAAGCACTGAAGCTTTCTTT. Its translation: CASSLGQGSTEAFF.

The chain joins TRBV30 to TRBJ1-2; D perhaps matches TRBD1 (6 bases). With 7 bases removed from V and 3 bases from J, the gap between germline ends came to 15 bases. The CDR3 consists of 13 residues. CDR1 is GTSNPN, CDR2 SVGIG, per germline (reference sequence). The CDR3 reads CAYKRGADYGYTF. The CDR3 DNA reads as TGTGCCTATAAACGGGGGGCGGACTATGGCTACACCTTC.

This sequence joins TRBV19 and TRBJ2-7, with 7 bases aligning to TRBD1. Germline V gene lookup returns CDR1 LNHDA and CDR2 SQIVND (reference sequence). This CDR3 contains 15 residues. Unmatched junction bases numbered 8, after V lost 3 bases and J lost 3 bases. The CDR3 nucleotides are TGTGCCAGTAGTATGGGGGACAGCATAATCTACGAGCAGTACTTC. As protein: CASSMGDSIIYEQYF. The full variable domain, with the rest looked up from reference TRBV19 and TRBJ2-7, is DGGITQSPKYLFRKEGQNVTLSCEQNLNHDAMYWYRQDPGQGLRLIYYSQIVNDFQKGDIAEGYSVSREKKESFPLTVTSAQKNPTAFYLCASSMGDSIIYEQYFGPGTRLTVT.

The genes are TRBV27 and TRBJ2-7; D is perhaps TRBD1 (7 bases). V lost 2 bases, J lost 6 bases, and 17 bases lay in between. The CDR3 is 15 residues long. Looked up from germline, CDR1 is MNHEY and CDR2 is SMNVEV (reference sequence). Here the CDR3 reads CASSLIYGGGAEQYF. CDR3 nucleotides: TGTGCCAGCAGTTTAATCTACGGAGGGGGCGCCGAGCAGTACTTC.

In its sample, this clone was seen a few times. The chain has TRBV5-1 and TRBJ2-2; D ambiguous. The CDR3 contains 11 residues. Germline V gene sequence: CDR1 SGHRS, CDR2 YFSETQ. Between the trimmed V and J ends, which lost 4 bases and 5 bases, there was a span of 3 bases. The CDR3 DNA reads TGCGCCAGCAGCCCAACCGGGGAGCTGTTTTTT. It yields the protein CASSPTGELFF.

This rearrangement joins TRBV6-6 to TRBJ2-7, with D unresolved. CDR1 and CDR2 from the germline V gene are MNHNY and SVGAGI (reference sequence). This CDR3 has 14 residues. V lost 4 bases and J 3 bases, leaving 13 bases between the germline ends. This chain's CDR3 is CASSSVVGYYEQYF. CDR3 nucleotides: TGTGCCAGCAGTTCTGTAGTCGGTTACTACGAGCAGTACTTC.

The chain combines TRBV14 with TRBJ2-5, with D possibly matching TRBD2 (7 bases). There are 18 residues in the CDR3. The germline gives CDR1 SGHDN, CDR2 FVKESK. V lost 0 bases and J 0 bases, leaving 17 bases between the germline ends. DNA of the CDR3: TGTGCCAGCAGCCAAGATAAGGCGGGGGCCCTGTACCAAGAGACCCAGTACTTC. This codes for CASSQDKAGALYQETQYF.

In its sample, this clone was seen once. CDR3 sequence (DNA): TGTGCCAGCAGCGTAGGAGCAGGGGGCTCCACTGAAGCTTTCTTT. This codes for CASSVGAGGSTEAFF. This sequence joins TRBV9 and TRBJ1-1; 8 bases are a match to TRBD1. V was pared by 0 bases and J by 4 bases, with 5 bases of the junction left unmatched. The length of the CDR3 is 15 residues. Per the germline V gene, CDR1 is SGDLS and CDR2 is YYNGEE.